The clone carrying this T cell receptor (beta chain) was observed once. Only in-frame clones appear in the TCRdb table, and some are missing; sequencing was by immunoSEQ multiplex PCR. The sample consists of some 120,000 clones, roughly 90% of them appearing once. The data were taken from a study of T cell responses to AZD1222 COVID-19 vaccine. The V gene lost 10 bases and the J gene lost 4 bases, with 8 bases spanning the gap. Per the germline V gene, CDR1 is SNHLY and CDR2 is FYNNEI. The CDR3 contains 12 residues. The clonotype was recovered from an adult in good health. V is TRBV2 and J is TRBJ1-6; no clear D. Sequencing was performed on peripheral blood, taken on day 0 of MenACWY control vaccination. The CDR3, as DNA: TGTGCCACGGGAGGGTATAATTCACCCCTCCACTTT. It codes for CATGGYNSPLHF. Full variable domain (remainder filled in from reference TRBV2 and TRBJ1-6): EPEVTQTPSHQVTQMGQEVILRCVPISNHLYFYWYRQILGQKVEFLVSFYNNEISEKSEIFDDQFSVERPDGSNFTLKIRSTKLEDSAMYFCATGGYNSPLHFGNGTRLTVT.